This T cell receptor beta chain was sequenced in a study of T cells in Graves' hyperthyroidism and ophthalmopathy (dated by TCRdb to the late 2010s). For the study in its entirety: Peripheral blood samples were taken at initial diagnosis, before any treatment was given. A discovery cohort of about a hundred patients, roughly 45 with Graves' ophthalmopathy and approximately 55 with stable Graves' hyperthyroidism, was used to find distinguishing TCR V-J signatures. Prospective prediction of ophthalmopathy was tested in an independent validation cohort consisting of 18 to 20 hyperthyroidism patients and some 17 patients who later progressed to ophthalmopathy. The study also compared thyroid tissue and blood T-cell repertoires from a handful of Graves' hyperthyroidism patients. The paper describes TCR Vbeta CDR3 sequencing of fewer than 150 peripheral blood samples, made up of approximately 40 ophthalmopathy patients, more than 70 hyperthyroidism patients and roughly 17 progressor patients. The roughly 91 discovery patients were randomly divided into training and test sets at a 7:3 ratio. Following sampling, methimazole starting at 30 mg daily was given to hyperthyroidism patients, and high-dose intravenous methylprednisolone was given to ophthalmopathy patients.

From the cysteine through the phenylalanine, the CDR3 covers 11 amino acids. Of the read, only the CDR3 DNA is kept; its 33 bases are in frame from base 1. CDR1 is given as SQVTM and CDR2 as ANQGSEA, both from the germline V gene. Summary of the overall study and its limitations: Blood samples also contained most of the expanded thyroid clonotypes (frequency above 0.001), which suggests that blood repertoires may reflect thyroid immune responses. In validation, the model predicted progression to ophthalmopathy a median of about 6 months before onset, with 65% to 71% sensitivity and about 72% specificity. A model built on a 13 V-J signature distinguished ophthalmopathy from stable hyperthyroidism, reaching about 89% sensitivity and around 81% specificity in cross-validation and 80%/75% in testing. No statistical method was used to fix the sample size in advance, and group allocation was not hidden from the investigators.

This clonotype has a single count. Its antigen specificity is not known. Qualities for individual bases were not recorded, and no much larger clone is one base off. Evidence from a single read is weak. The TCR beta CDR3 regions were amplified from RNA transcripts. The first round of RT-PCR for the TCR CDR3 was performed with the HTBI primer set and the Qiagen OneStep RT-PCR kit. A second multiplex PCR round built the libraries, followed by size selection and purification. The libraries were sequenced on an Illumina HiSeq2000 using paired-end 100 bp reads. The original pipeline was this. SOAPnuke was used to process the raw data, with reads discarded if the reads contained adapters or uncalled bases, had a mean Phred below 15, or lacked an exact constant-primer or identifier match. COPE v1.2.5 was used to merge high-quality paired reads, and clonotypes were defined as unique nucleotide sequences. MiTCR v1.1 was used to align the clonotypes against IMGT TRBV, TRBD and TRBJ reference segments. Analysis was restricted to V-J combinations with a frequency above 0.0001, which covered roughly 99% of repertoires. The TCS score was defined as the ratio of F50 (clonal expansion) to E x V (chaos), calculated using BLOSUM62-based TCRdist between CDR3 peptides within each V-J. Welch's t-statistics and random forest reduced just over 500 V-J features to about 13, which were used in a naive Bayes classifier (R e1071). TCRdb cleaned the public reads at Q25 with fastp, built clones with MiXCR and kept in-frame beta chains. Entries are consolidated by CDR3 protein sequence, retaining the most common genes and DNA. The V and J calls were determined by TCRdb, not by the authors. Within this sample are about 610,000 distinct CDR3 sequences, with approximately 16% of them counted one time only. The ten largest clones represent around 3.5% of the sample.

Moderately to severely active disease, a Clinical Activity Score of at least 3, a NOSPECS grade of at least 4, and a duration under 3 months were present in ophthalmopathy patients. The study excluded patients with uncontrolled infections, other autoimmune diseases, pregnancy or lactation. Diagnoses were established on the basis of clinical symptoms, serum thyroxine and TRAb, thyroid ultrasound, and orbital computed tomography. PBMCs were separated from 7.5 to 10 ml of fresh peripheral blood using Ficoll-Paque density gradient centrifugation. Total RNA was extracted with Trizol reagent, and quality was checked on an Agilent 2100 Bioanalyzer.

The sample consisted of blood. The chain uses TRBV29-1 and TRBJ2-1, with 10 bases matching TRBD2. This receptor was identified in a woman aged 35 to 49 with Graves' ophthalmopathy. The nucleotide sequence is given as TGCGCGGGAGGACTAGCGGACGAGCAGTTCTTC. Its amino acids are CAGGLADEQFF.